These 25 T cell receptor beta chains share one sample of origin, sequenced in a study of post-analysis software for immune sequencing data. Tagging with unique molecular identifiers was a feature of the TCR beta cDNA libraries. TCRdb used MiXCR to reprocess the PCR reads, holding one entry per CDR3 protein. The profile shows 150,000 to 200,000 distinct CDR3 sequences, around 36% of them singletons. The sequencing used blood, collected after autologous hematopoietic stem cell transplantation. The source is a girl aged 10-17 years with multiple sclerosis.

This chain uses TRBV20-1 with TRBJ2-4; D unclear. The last part of the DNA fits TRBJ2-5 better; the J call may be wrong. The CDR3 runs to 12 residues. Germline V gives CDR1 DFQATT, CDR2 SNEGSKA (reference sequence). CDR3 sequence reads: CSARGPGETQYF. The CDR3 DNA reads TGCAGTGCTAGAGGTCCGGGCGAGACCCAGTACTTC.

Only a few counts were recorded for this clonotype. This rearrangement joins TRBV5-6 to TRBJ1-4; TRBD1 is a possible D gene (5 bases). Germline V gives CDR1 SGHDT, CDR2 YYEEEE. The V end was cut by 0 bases, the J end by 4 bases, with 16 bases between. The CDR3 totals 17 residues. For the CDR3, the DNA is TGTGCCAGCAGCTTGGCGGGGCAGGGCCCGGGTAATGAAAAACTGTTTTTT. Amino acids: CASSLAGQGPGNEKLFF.

This clonotype was seen a few times. The rearrangement uses TRBV7-2 and TRBJ2-7; D perhaps matches TRBD2 (6 bases). The V gene lost 4 bases and the J gene lost 2 bases, with 18 bases spanning the gap. This CDR3 region has 16 residues. CDR1 is SGHTA, CDR2 FQGNSA, per germline. The CDR3, as DNA: TGTGCCAGCAGCTCATTGCGGGGATCCCAACCCTACGAGCAGTACTTC. Its protein is CASSSLRGSQPYEQYF.

Concerning this clonotype itself: Given a much more abundant clone one base away, this may be a read error. The chain joins TRBV29-1 to TRBJ1-2, with no clear D. Germline V CDR1 and CDR2: SQVTM, ANQGSEA. The CDR3 loop spans 10 amino acids. CDR3 loop: CSVVDGGCTF. In DNA form, the CDR3 reads TGCAGCGTTGTTGATGGTGGCTGCACCTTC.

The chain couples TRBV7-2 to TRBJ1-4, with TRBD1 identical over 10 bases. CDR3 length equals 13 residues. Trimming took 7 bases from V and 8 from J; bases not matched to a gene: 4. Looked up from germline, CDR1 is SGHTA and CDR2 is FQGNSA. The CDR3 DNA reads as TGTGCCAGCAACCGGGACAGGGGCGAAAAACTGTTTTTT. Protein: CASNRDRGEKLFF.

This clonotype has just a few counts. The chain links TRBV5-1 to TRBJ1-1; D is unresolved. The V gene's germline CDR1 is SGHRS and CDR2 YFSETQ. The CDR3 has 13 amino acids. V dropped 3 bases and J dropped 6 bases, with 12 bases sitting between them. Here the CDR3 reads CASSSPPDSEAFF. The CDR3 coding sequence is TGCGCCAGCAGCTCCCCCCCGGATTCTGAAGCTTTCTTT. The full variable domain, with the rest looked up from reference TRBV5-1 and TRBJ1-1, is KAGVTQTPRYLIKTRGQQVTLSCSPISGHRSVSWYQQTPGQGLQFLFEYFSETQRNKGNFPGRFSGRQFSNSRSEMNVSTLELGDSALYLCASSSPPDSEAFFGQGTRLTVV.

This chain links TRBV3-1 with TRBJ2-3; D uncertain. The germline CDR1 and CDR2 sequences are LGHDT and YNNKEL (reference sequence). V dropped 0 bases and J dropped 2 bases, with 12 bases sitting between them. The CDR3 is 16 amino acids. CDR3 nucleotide sequence: TGTGCCAGCAGCCAAGATCGGGTCGGATACACAGATACGCAGTATTTT. As protein: CASSQDRVGYTDTQYF.

The V and J genes are TRBV4-1 and TRBJ2-7; no reliable D call. Germline CDR1 MGHRA, CDR2 YSYEKL. This CDR3 is built from 13 residues. The V gene lost 1 base and the J gene lost 6 bases, with 10 bases spanning the gap. CDR3 protein: CASSQGDGLEQYF. In nucleotides, the CDR3 is TGCGCCAGCAGCCAAGGGGATGGTCTCGAGCAGTACTTC.

The rearrangement uses TRBV9 and TRBJ2-5, with D possibly TRBD1 on 5 matching bases. With the DNA end fitting TRBJ2-7 better, the J assignment may be wrong. Germline-derived CDR1 and CDR2 are SGDLS and YYNGEE. This CDR3 has 14 amino acids. CDR3 amino acids: CASSPQGYAYEQYF. The DNA for the CDR3 is TGTGCCAGCAGCCCCCAGGGATATGCCTACGAGCAGTACTTC.

Details on this clonotype: Sequence at one end of the junction differs from germline and may be a read error. V and J are TRBV20-1 and TRBJ2-1; D remains ambiguous. CDR1 is DFQATT and CDR2 is SNEGSKA in the germline V gene (reference sequence). The CDR3 has 15 amino acids. The CDR3 sequence: CSARTPGSRIGEQYF. CDR3 coding DNA: TGCAGTGCTAGAACCCCCGGCTCCCGTATCGGCGAGCAGTACTTT.

Details on this clonotype: Being one base from a much bigger clone, this may be a read error. This chain joins TRBV12-3 or TRBV12-4 and TRBJ2-2; 8 bases fit TRBD1. The CDR3 has 14 amino acids. The CDR3 DNA sequence: TGTGCCAGCGGTCCAGGACAGGGAACCGGGGAGCGGTTTTTT. It encodes CASGPGQGTGERFF.

This clonotype was seen only a few times. This chain uses TRBV13 with TRBJ2-5; D remains unclear. The CDR3 has 16 residues. Germline lookup yields CDR1 PRHDT and CDR2 FYEKMQ (reference sequence). Deletions cut 0 bases from V and 4 bases from J, with 15 bases between. The CDR3 loop reads CASSLGGPTGLETQYF. The CDR3 DNA reads TGTGCCAGCAGCTTAGGAGGCCCCACGGGCCTAGAGACCCAGTACTTC.

V is TRBV3-1 and J is TRBJ1-1; 7 bases are shared with TRBD1. This CDR3 is 15 amino acids long. CDR1 is LGHDT and CDR2 is YNNKEL in the germline V gene (reference sequence). V lost 4 bases, J lost 11 bases, and 16 bases stayed unmatched. CDR3 nucleotides: TGTGCCAGCAGCCCACAGGGACAGAAACTGGGTAGGGCTTTCTTT. This codes for CASSPQGQKLGRAFF.

This clonotype came up a few times. The gene calls are TRBV4-2 and TRBJ2-7, with D maybe TRBD2 (5 bases). V was cut by 4 bases and J by 2 bases, with 15 bases left in between. Germline V lookup: CDR1 LGHNA, CDR2 YNFKEQ. This CDR3 region has 15 residues. The CDR3 spells CASSPPGLAPYEQYF. The DNA of the CDR3 is TGTGCCAGCAGCCCCCCCGGACTCGCTCCCTACGAGCAGTACTTC.

The chain couples TRBV11-2 to TRBJ2-7, with a weak D call TRBD2 (6 bases). Germline assignment: CDR1 SGHAT and CDR2 FQNNGV. Trimming shortened V by 3 bases and J by 6 bases, and 15 bases separated the two germline ends. This CDR3 comprises 14 residues. The CDR3 nucleotides are TGTGCCAGCAGCTTGTGGCGGGATCAGCCCGAGCAGTACTTC. As protein: CASSLWRDQPEQYF.

About this clonotype: A much larger clone is a single base away; this may be a read error. The chain carries TRBV27 and TRBJ1-5; D is perhaps TRBD1 (5 bases). In germline, CDR1 is MNHEY, CDR2 SMNVEV (reference sequence). Trimming took off 8 bases at V and 4 bases at J, with 15 bases between the two ends. The length of the CDR3 is 14 residues. The CDR3 bases are TGTGCCAGCTGTCAGGGTTTATGGAATCAGCCCCAGCATTTT. Its translation: CASCQGLWNQPQHF.

V usage is TRBV29-1 and J usage is TRBJ2-5; 11 bases map to TRBD2. The germline V gene has CDR1 SQVTM and CDR2 ANQGSEA. V shed 4 bases, J shed 2 bases, and the junction held 3 bases outside the gene matches. The CDR3 has 14 amino acids. CDR3 coding DNA: TGCAGCGTTGTGTCTAGCGGGAGGCAAGAGACCCAGTACTTC. It encodes CSVVSSGRQETQYF.

This chain connects TRBV28 to TRBJ1-2; no reliable D call. CDR3 length: 12 amino acids. V lost 10 bases, J lost 5 bases, and 14 bases lay in between. Germline assignment: CDR1 MDHEN and CDR2 SYDVKM. The DNA for the CDR3 is TGTGCCACCGGGCGGGCGGAATATGGCTACACCTTC. Residues: CATGRAEYGYTF.

This clonotype has a handful of counts. The gene calls are TRBV5-1 and TRBJ2-1; TRBD2 agrees at 14 bases. V trimming: 0 bases; J trimming: 2 bases; junction bases outside the gene matches: 4. The CDR3 is made up of 18 amino acids. CDR1 is SGHRS and CDR2 is YFSETQ in the germline V gene. This CDR3 is CASSLAGTSGSPYNEQFF. DNA of the CDR3: TGCGCCAGCAGCTTGGCCGGGACTAGCGGGAGCCCCTACAATGAGCAGTTCTTC.

This clonotype has just a few counts. This sequence joins TRBV7-2 and TRBJ2-4; 7 bases are a match to TRBD2. There are 12 residues in the CDR3. From germline, CDR1 is SGHTA and CDR2 FQGNSA. The DNA of the CDR3 is TGTGCTTCCGGGACTATAGGACGGGAGCAGTACTTC. Amino acid sequence: CASGTIGREQYF.

The gene calls are TRBV4-2 and TRBJ2-7, with 10 bases aligning to TRBD1. V lost 4 bases, J lost 3 bases, and 15 bases stayed unmatched. Germline CDR1 reads LGHNA; CDR2 reads YNFKEQ. The CDR3 sequence is 18 residues long. The CDR3 sequence is CASSRRGTGVYRDYEQYF. The CDR3 DNA sequence: TGTGCCAGCAGCCGGCGCGGGACAGGGGTTTATAGGGACTACGAGCAGTACTTC.

This clonotype was observed a handful of times. The V gene is TRBV28, the J gene TRBJ2-7; perhaps TRBD2 as D (5 bases). Trimming removed 4 bases at V and 0 bases at J, with 10 bases between. The germline CDR1 and CDR2 sequences are MDHEN and SYDVKM. The CDR3 runs to 14 residues. The CDR3 loop reads CASSYSGNSYEQYF. The CDR3 DNA reads as TGTGCCAGCAGTTATTCGGGGAACTCCTACGAGCAGTACTTC.

This clonotype has ten or more counts. The V gene is TRBV2, the J gene TRBJ2-1; 8 bases line up with TRBD2. The CDR3 has 13 amino acids. V shed 5 bases and J 9 bases; nucleotides not matched to a gene: 6. Germline V gene data show CDR1 as SNHLY and CDR2 as FYNNEI. CDR3 region: CASSTRGGGEQFF. The CDR3 DNA reads TGTGCCAGCAGTACTCGGGGGGGGGGTGAGCAGTTCTTC.

The V call is TRBV4-2, the J call TRBJ2-1; 8 nucleotides align to TRBD2. There are 16 residues in the CDR3. After removal of 3 bases from V and 5 bases from J, the junction contained 9 bases not matched to a gene. The germline V gene encodes CDR1 LGHNA and CDR2 YNFKEQ. The CDR3 loop is CASSQLAGKGHNEQFF. The CDR3 DNA reads as TGTGCCAGCAGCCAGTTAGCGGGAAAGGGCCACAATGAGCAGTTCTTC.

This clonotype turned up a few times. The J gene is TRBJ2-1, the V gene TRBV24-1, with D perhaps TRBD1 (6 bases). Per germline, CDR1 KGHDR and CDR2 SFDVKD. V dropped 3 bases and J dropped 8 bases, with 16 bases sitting between them. The CDR3 is made up of 15 amino acids. The CDR3 loop is CATSDRSQGFHEQFF. CDR3 sequence (DNA): TGTGCCACCAGTGATCGGTCACAGGGATTCCATGAGCAGTTCTTC.